One sample yielded the 9 T cell receptor beta chains listed below, sequenced in a study of shared T cell receptors in the human thymus. Sequenced by immunoSEQ multiplex PCR; TCRdb stores in-frame clones only, minus some. This table has some 660,000 clones, about 90% appearing once. The same sample was also used in a study of human thymus T cells.

Sequenced sample: thymocytes. The source is a boy in the first two years of life with a congenital heart defect.

The chain uses TRBV19 and TRBJ1-1, with D tentatively TRBD1 (6 bases). CDR1 LNHDA and CDR2 SQIVND come from the germline V gene (reference sequence). Between the trimmed V and J ends, which lost 4 bases and 5 bases, there was a span of 14 bases. There are 14 residues in the CDR3. The CDR3 nucleotides are TGTGCCAGTAGTAAACAGGGTATAGGAACTGAAGCTTTCTTT. It codes for CASSKQGIGTEAFF.

The chain is built from TRBV29-1 and TRBJ2-7; TRBD1 matches 11 bases. This CDR3 contains 14 residues. V shed 4 bases and J 4 bases; nucleotides not matched to a gene: 6. Germline V lookup: CDR1 SQVTM, CDR2 ANQGSEA. Written as DNA, the CDR3 is TGCAGCGTTGCCCGGGACAGGGGGTGGTACGAGCAGTACTTC. Amino acid sequence: CSVARDRGWYEQYF.

The chain joins TRBV28 to TRBJ1-2; possibly TRBD1 for D (6 bases). Germline CDR1 is MDHEN and CDR2 is SYDVKM. Deletions cut 5 bases from V and 5 bases from J, with 18 bases between. There are 15 residues in the CDR3. The CDR3: CASSELYGQSYGYTF. DNA for the CDR3: TGTGCCAGCAGTGAACTATACGGACAGTCTTATGGCTACACCTTC.

The sample holds a few counts of this clone. The rearrangement joins TRBV21-1 to TRBJ1-3. TRBV21-1 is a listed pseudogene. The CDR3 contains 14 residues. The CDR3 DNA reads TGTGCCAGCACCAAGGAGGGGTTAGGAAACACCATATATTTT. Protein sequence: CASTKEGLGNTIYF.

The V and J genes are TRBV19 and TRBJ1-5; 9 nucleotides line up with TRBD1. The J segment lost 5 bases and the V segment lost 8 bases, leaving 10 bases of the junction unmatched. CDR1 and CDR2 from the germline V gene are LNHDA and SQIVND (reference sequence). The CDR3 runs 15 residues. The DNA for the CDR3 is TGTGCCAGTCGAGTGGGACAGGGCCCGCATCAGCCCCAGCATTTT. Translation gives CASRVGQGPHQPQHF.

V and J are TRBV6-4 and TRBJ1-2, with D possibly TRBD1 on 5 matching bases. Germline V gene lookup returns CDR1 MRHNA and CDR2 SNTAGT. The CDR3 consists of 18 residues. V was pared by 0 bases and J by 6 bases, with 23 bases between. The CDR3, as DNA: TGTGCCAGCAGTGACTCTGGTTTAGGCCAGGGCCAACTCGATGGCTACACCTTC. Translating it yields CASSDSGLGQGQLDGYTF.

This clone has just a few counts. The chain combines TRBV5-1 with TRBJ2-5; 9 nucleotides line up with TRBD1. The CDR3 spans 15 residues. Per germline, CDR1 SGHRS and CDR2 YFSETQ. Germline trimming cut 3 bases from V and 5 bases from J; bases unmatched to any gene: 8. CDR3 sequence (DNA): TGCGCCAGCAGCTCGCACACAGGGGGCCGCGAGACCCAGTACTTC. Its protein is CASSSHTGGRETQYF.

The V call is TRBV14, the J call TRBJ2-5; the D gene is possibly TRBD1 (6 bases). The V end lost 3 bases, the J end lost 2 bases, and 22 bases lay between the germline ends. This CDR3 comprises 18 residues. Per the germline V gene, CDR1 is SGHDN and CDR2 is FVKESK. The CDR3 sequence is CASSQGWSGQPDQETQYF. CDR3 bases: TGTGCCAGCAGCCAGGGGTGGTCGGGACAACCGGATCAAGAGACCCAGTACTTC.

About this clone itself: Other nucleotide sequences in the sample specify the same CDR3. The chain is built from TRBV14 and TRBJ2-3, with 8 positions matching TRBD2. CDR3 length equals 15 residues. Germline assignment: CDR1 SGHDN and CDR2 FVKESK. V was clipped by 4 bases and J by 1 base; unmatched bases: 4. The CDR3 loop is CASSPGGGGTDTQYF. For the CDR3, the DNA is TGTGCCAGCAGCCCCGGGGGGGGCGGCACAGATACGCAGTATTTT.